Described below is a single T cell receptor beta chain sequence and its context. These data come from a study of Ad26.COV2.S vaccination and SARS-CoV-2 variants. The CDR3 length is 16 residues. Germline trimming cut 6 bases from V and 5 bases from J; bases unmatched to any gene: 11. Germline CDR1 and CDR2: KGHSH and LQKENI. Sequenced by immunoSEQ multiplex PCR; TCRdb stores in-frame clones only, minus some. Of about 140,000 clones in the sample, roughly 88% were seen once. V and J are TRBV18 and TRBJ2-5, with 11 bases fitting TRBD1. The sequences come from peripheral blood, collected after recovery from COVID-19. This TCR came from a human donor who had recovered from COVID-19. The DNA for the CDR3 is TGTGCCAGCTCCCAGAGGACAGGGGGCATTGGGGAGACCCAGTACTTC. Residues: CASSQRTGGIGETQYF.